The 9 T cell receptor beta chains reported below all come from one sample, sequenced in a study of blood T cells in healthy people across ages. A J-beta primer mix and a sample-barcoded 5' primer were used in a second PCR of roughly 6 to 12 cycles. One entry per CDR3 protein, called by TCRdb with MiXCR from the 5' RACE reads. The data hold approximately 880,000 distinct CDR3 sequences, with roughly 50% observed a single time. Sequencing was carried out using blood. The receptor set was obtained from a man younger than 40 in good health.

The chain carries TRBV12-3 or TRBV12-4 and TRBJ2-7; TRBD2 matches 7 bases. CDR3 size: 12 residues. V shed 6 bases and J 7 bases; nucleotides not matched to a gene: 6. Here the CDR3 DNA reads TGTGCCAGCAGGGCGACTAGCCGAGAGCAGTACTTC. The encoded protein is CASRATSREQYF.

The chain recombines TRBV4-1 with TRBJ2-1, with a weak D call TRBD1 (7 bases). The CDR3 is made up of 17 amino acids. Germline loops: CDR1 MGHRA, CDR2 YSYEKL. V lost 6 bases and J lost 4, with 22 bases in between. The CDR3 DNA is TGCGCCAGCAGGCCACCCGAGGAGGGGGCCCCTTACAATGAGCAGTTCTTC. Its translation is CASRPPEEGAPYNEQFF.

V usage is TRBV6-1 and J usage is TRBJ2-3, with 13 bases matching TRBD2. V was pared by 10 bases and J by 6 bases, with 7 bases of the junction left unmatched. The CDR3 has 14 residues. Germline V gene lookup returns CDR1 MNHNS and CDR2 SASEGT. The CDR3: CATLPTSGGDTQYF. The DNA for the CDR3 is TGTGCCACCCTCCCGACTAGCGGGGGGGATACGCAGTATTTT.

V gene TRBV2 combines with J gene TRBJ1-5, with TRBD1 matching 10 bases. This CDR3 region has 16 residues. Germline values: CDR1 SNHLY, CDR2 FYNNEI. After removal of 7 bases from V and 0 bases from J, the junction contained 6 bases not matched to a gene. This CDR3 reads CASIGDRGVSNQPQHF. As DNA, the CDR3 is TGTGCCAGCATAGGGGACAGGGGTGTTAGCAATCAGCCCCAGCATTTT.

In its sample, this clonotype was seen a few times. The chain uses TRBV5-1 and TRBJ1-2; 11 nucleotides line up with TRBD1. This CDR3 spans 13 amino acids. The J segment lost 3 bases and the V segment lost 7 bases, leaving 2 bases of the junction unmatched. Looked up from germline, CDR1 is SGHRS and CDR2 is YFSETQ. CDR3 loop: CASGQGADYGYTF. The CDR3 coding sequence is TGCGCCAGCGGACAGGGGGCTGACTATGGCTACACCTTC.

The chain's CDR3 is CASSQDRMINQPQHF. CDR3 in DNA: TGTGCCAGCAGCCAAGATCGTATGATTAATCAGCCCCAGCATTTT. The chain recombines TRBV4-2 with TRBJ1-5, with D hard to call. The CDR3 runs to 15 residues. Germline V CDR1 and CDR2: LGHNA, YNFKEQ. V was pared by 0 bases and J by 4 bases, with 10 bases between.

There are a few counts of this clonotype. The chain employs TRBV6-1 and TRBJ2-7; TRBD2 agrees at 9 bases. Germline V gives CDR1 MNHNS, CDR2 SASEGT. Trimming took 2 bases from V and 1 from J; bases not matched to a gene: 3. The CDR3 loop spans 15 amino acids. In nucleotides, the CDR3 is TGTGCCAGCAGTGAATTTGCGGGGGGGTCCTACGAGCAGTACTTC. It is translated as CASSEFAGGSYEQYF.

The sample holds a few counts of this clonotype. This chain links TRBV15 with TRBJ2-5; 7 bases align to TRBD1. CDR1 LNHNV and CDR2 YYDKDF come from the germline V gene (reference sequence). CDR3 length: 17 residues. With V trimmed by 1 base and J by 2 bases, 10 bases remained unmatched. CDR3 sequence reads: CATSRVGDRAFQETQYF. The CDR3 DNA reads TGTGCCACCAGCAGAGTTGGCGACAGGGCGTTTCAAGAGACCCAGTACTTC.

The chain joins TRBV5-1 to TRBJ2-5, with D maybe TRBD2 (5 bases). Between the trimmed V and J ends, which lost 4 bases and 3 bases, there was a span of 10 bases. The CDR3 totals 13 residues. The germline gives CDR1 SGHRS, CDR2 YFSETQ. The CDR3 loop reads CASSMDWEETQYF. DNA of the CDR3: TGCGCCAGCAGCATGGACTGGGAAGAGACCCAGTACTTC.